This record covers a single T cell receptor beta chain. The antigen is unknown. The CDR3 consists of 16 residues. V shed 2 bases, J shed 2 bases, and the junction held 7 bases outside the gene matches. Germline loops: CDR1 SEHNR, CDR2 FQNEAQ (reference sequence). This sample is drawn from a study of identical twins. Through template switching, a universal primer site was introduced, and the cDNA contained unique molecular identifiers. TCRdb itself ran the 5' RACE reads through MiXCR, one entry per CDR3 protein. The sample lists about 530,000 distinct CDR3 sequences; about a fifth were seen once. Study results and limitations: Out-of-frame TCR alpha sharing observed in monozygotic twins exceeded model estimates. Beta out-of-frame sequences showed weaker excess twin sharing.

Healthy Caucasians provided all donations. These records were also assigned to another study, of yellow fever vaccine responses in identical twins.

This sequence originates from a woman in her late teens or twenties in good health. Specimen: CD4+ T cells sorted from blood. V and J are TRBV7-9 and TRBJ2-7, with 9 bases identical to TRBD1. The CDR3 sequence: CASSLSRTGAPYEQYF. In DNA, the CDR3 is TGTGCCAGCAGCTTATCCCGGACAGGGGCACCCTACGAGCAGTACTTC.